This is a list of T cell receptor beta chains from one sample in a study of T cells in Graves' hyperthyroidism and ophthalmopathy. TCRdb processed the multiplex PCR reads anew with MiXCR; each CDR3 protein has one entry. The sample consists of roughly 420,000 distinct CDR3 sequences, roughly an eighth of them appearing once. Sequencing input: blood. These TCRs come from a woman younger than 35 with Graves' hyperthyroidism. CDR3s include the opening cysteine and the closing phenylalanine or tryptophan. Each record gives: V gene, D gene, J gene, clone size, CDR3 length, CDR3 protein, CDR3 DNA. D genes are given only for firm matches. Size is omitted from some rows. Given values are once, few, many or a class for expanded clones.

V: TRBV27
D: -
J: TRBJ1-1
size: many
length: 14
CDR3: CASRRAMENTEAFF
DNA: TGTGCCAGCAGGCGAGCGATGGAGAACACTGAAGCTTTCTTT

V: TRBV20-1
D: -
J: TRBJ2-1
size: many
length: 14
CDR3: CSASGARSYNEQFF
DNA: TGCAGTGCTAGTGGCGCCCGCTCCTACAATGAGCAGTTCTTC

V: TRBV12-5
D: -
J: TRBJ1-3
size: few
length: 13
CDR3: CASGQTLGNTIYF
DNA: TGTGCTAGTGGACAGACTCTTGGAAACACCATATATTTT

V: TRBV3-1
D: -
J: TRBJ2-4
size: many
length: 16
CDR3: CASSQVGGAAKNIQYF
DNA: TGTGCCAGCAGCCAAGTAGGGGGGGCGGCCAAAAACATTCAGTACTTC

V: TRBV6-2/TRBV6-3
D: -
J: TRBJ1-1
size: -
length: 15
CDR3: CASSFKDSSNTEAFF
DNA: TGTGCCAGCAGTTTCAAAGACAGCTCGAACACTGAAGCTTTCTTT

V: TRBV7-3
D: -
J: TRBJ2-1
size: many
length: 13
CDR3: CASSLMRGNEQFF
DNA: TGTGCCAGCAGCTTAATGCGAGGGAATGAGCAGTTCTTC

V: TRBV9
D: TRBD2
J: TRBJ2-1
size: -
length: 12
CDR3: CASSFGLAEQFF
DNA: TGTGCCAGCAGCTTCGGACTAGCGGAGCAGTTCTTC

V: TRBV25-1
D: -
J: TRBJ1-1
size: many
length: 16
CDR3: CASSELSGRETTEAFF
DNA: TGTGCCAGCAGTGAGCTGTCAGGAAGGGAGACCACTGAAGCTTTCTTT

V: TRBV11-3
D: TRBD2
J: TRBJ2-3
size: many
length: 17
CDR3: CASSLAGADTSTDTQYF
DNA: TGTGCCAGCAGCCTAGCGGGAGCGGATACTAGCACAGATACGCAGTATTTT

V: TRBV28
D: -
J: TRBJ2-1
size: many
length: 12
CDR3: CASRSSNNEQFF
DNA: TGTGCCAGCAGATCTAGCAACAATGAGCAGTTCTTC

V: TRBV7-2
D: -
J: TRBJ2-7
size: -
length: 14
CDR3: CASSLDYNSYEQYF
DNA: TGTGCCAGCAGCTTAGATTATAATTCTTACGAGCAGTACTTC

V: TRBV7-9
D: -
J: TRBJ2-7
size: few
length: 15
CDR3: CASSPWGDGIYEQYF
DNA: TGTGCCAGCAGCCCATGGGGGGACGGAATCTACGAGCAGTACTTC

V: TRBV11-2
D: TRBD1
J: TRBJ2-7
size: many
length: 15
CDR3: CASSSSNAGGYEQYF
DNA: TGTGCCAGCAGCTCATCCAATGCAGGGGGCTACGAGCAGTACTTC

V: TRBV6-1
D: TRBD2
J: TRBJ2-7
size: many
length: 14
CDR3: CATQGLGDPYEQYF
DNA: TGTGCCACCCAGGGACTAGGGGATCCCTACGAGCAGTACTTC

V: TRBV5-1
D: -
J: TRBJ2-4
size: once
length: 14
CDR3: CASSVAPGRNIQYF
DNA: TGCGCCAGCAGCGTGGCCCCGGGCAGAAACATTCAGTACTTC

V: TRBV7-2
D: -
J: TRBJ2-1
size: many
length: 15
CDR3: CASSLEPGARAEQFF
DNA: TGTGCCAGCAGCTTAGAGCCGGGGGCGCGGGCTGAGCAGTTCTTC

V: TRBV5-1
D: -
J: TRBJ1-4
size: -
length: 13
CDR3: CASSERGNEKLFF
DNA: TGCGCCAGCAGTGAGAGGGGGAATGAAAAACTGTTTTTT

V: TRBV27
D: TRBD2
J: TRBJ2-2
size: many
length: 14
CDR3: CASTIAGEAGELFF
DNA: TGTGCCAGCACCATAGCGGGAGAGGCCGGGGAGCTGTTTTTT

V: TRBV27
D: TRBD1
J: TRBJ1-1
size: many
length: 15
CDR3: CASSSRWDRYTEAFF
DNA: TGTGCCAGCAGTTCCCGCTGGGACAGATACACTGAAGCTTTCTTT

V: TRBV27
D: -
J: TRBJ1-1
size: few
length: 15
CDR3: CASIPWAGGSTEAFF
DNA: TGTGCCAGCATCCCATGGGCGGGAGGGAGCACTGAAGCTTTCTTT

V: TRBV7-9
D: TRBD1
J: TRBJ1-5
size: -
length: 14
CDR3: CASSRGQPYQPQHF
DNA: TGTGCCAGCAGCCGGGGACAGCCGTATCAGCCCCAGCATTTT

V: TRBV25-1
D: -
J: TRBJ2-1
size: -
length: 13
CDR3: CASGLSPYNEQFF
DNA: TGTGCTTCCGGGCTTTCCCCCTACAATGAGCAGTTCTTC

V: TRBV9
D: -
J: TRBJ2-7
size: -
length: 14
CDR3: CASSVGTNSYEQYF
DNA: TGTGCCAGCAGCGTAGGGACAAACTCCTACGAGCAGTACTTC

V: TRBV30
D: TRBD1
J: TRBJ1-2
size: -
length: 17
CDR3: CAWSVLGTGGALDGYTF
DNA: TGTGCCTGGAGTGTTCTGGGGACAGGGGGCGCTTTGGATGGCTACACCTTC

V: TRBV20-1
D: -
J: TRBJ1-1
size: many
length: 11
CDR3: CSARNGPEAFF
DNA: TGCAGTGCTAGAAACGGACCTGAAGCTTTCTTT

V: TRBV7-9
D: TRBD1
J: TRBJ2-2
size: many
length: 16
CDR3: CASSLGQGASTGELFF
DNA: TGTGCCAGCAGCTTAGGACAGGGGGCGAGCACCGGGGAGCTGTTTTTT

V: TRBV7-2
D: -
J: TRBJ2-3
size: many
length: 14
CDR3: CASSSPSSTDTQYF
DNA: TGTGCCAGCAGCTCCCCATCCTCCACAGATACGCAGTATTTT

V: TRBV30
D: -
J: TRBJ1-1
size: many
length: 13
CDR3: CAWSVQTNTEAFF
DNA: TGTGCCTGGAGTGTACAGACGAACACTGAAGCTTTCTTT

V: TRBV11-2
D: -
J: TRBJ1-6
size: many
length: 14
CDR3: CASSFSTYNSPLHF
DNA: TGTGCCAGCAGCTTTTCCACGTATAATTCACCCCTCCACTTT

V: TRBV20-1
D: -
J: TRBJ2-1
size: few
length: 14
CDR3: CSARRREGNNEQFF
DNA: TGCAGTGCTAGGAGGCGGGAAGGAAACAATGAGCAGTTCTTC

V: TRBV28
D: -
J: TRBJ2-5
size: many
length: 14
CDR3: CASSETGIQETQYF
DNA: TGTGCCAGCAGTGAAACAGGGATCCAAGAGACCCAGTACTTC

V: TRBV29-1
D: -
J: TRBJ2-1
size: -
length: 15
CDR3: CSVEVGADYYNEQFF
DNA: TGCAGCGTTGAAGTCGGTGCGGACTACTACAATGAGCAGTTCTTC

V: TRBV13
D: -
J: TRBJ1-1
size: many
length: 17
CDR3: CASSSLRRQLLNTEAFF
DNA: TGTGCCAGCAGCTCGCTTAGGAGACAGCTCCTGAACACTGAAGCTTTCTTT

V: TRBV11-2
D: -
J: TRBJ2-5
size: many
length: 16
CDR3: CASSFKGLAFRETQYF
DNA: TGTGCCAGCAGCTTCAAGGGGTTGGCGTTTCGGGAGACCCAGTACTTC

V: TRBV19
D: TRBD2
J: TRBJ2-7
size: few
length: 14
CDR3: CASSIAGGPGEQYF
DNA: TGTGCCAGTAGTATAGCGGGAGGGCCGGGTGAGCAGTACTTC

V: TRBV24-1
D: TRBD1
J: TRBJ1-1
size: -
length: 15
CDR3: CATSDPRRGSIEAFF
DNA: TGTGCCACCAGTGACCCCCGCAGGGGGAGCATTGAAGCTTTCTTT

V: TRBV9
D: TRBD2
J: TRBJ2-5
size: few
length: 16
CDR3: CASSDGAGGPGETQYF
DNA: TGTGCCAGCAGCGATGGAGCGGGAGGGCCAGGGGAGACCCAGTACTTC

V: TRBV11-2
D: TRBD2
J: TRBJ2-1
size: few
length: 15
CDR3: CASSPLAGVWNEQFF
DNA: TGTGCCAGCAGCCCTTTAGCGGGAGTTTGGAATGAGCAGTTCTTC

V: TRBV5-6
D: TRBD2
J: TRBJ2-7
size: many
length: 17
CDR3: CASSLFSGLAGAYEQYF
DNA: TGTGCCAGCAGCTTGTTTTCGGGACTAGCGGGCGCTTACGAGCAGTACTTC

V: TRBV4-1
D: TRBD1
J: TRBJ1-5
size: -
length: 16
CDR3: CASSQEGRGPYQPQHF
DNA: TGCGCCAGCAGCCAAGAAGGCAGGGGGCCGTATCAGCCCCAGCATTTT